The entry below describes one T cell receptor (beta chain). The CDR3 length is 15 residues. Trimming shortened V by 2 bases and J by 3 bases, and 14 bases separated the two germline ends. Looked up from germline, CDR1 is SGHRS and CDR2 is YFSETQ. This sample is drawn from a study of blood T cell repertoires in COVID-19. Study in general: Collection of acute and convalescent COVID-19 samples took place in the United States, Italy and Spain. Sources were T cells, B-cell-depleted T cells, or PBMCs; the material itself was cDNA or gDNA.

Cohorts were assigned according to the clinical history that participants reported. Original analysis: Amplified reference gene primers provided the basis for estimating nucleated cell counts. TCRdb's copy holds only in-frame clones and misses some; the assay was immunoSEQ multiplex PCR. D and trimming were read from the DNA, whereas the V and J calls and clone size are those reported in that table. The sample shows 150,000 to 200,000 clones, around 82% of them seen only once. This receptor was taken from a woman between 45 and 65 years old with acute COVID-19. Sequenced sample: PBMCs or T cells enriched from blood (not recorded which). This chain uses TRBV5-1 with TRBJ2-5; D possibly corresponds to TRBD1 (6 bases). The CDR3 DNA sequence: TGCGCCAGCAGCTTAAGGGGGAATAAGGAAGAGACCCAGTACTTC. It encodes CASSLRGNKEETQYF.